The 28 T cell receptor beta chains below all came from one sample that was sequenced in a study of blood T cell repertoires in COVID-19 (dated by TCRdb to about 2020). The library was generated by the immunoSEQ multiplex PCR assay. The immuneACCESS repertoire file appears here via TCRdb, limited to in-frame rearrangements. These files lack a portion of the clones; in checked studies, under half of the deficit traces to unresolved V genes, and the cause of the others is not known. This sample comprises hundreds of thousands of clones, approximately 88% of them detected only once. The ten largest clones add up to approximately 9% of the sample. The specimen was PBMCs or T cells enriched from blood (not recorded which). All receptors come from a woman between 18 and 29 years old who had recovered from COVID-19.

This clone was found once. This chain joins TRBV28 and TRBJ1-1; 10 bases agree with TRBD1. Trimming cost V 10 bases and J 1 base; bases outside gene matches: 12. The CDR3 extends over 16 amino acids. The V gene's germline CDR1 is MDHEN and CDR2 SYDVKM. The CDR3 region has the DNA TGTGCCATCGCGGGGACAGGGGCCATCAAGAACACTGAAGCTTTCTTT. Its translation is CAIAGTGAIKNTEAFF.

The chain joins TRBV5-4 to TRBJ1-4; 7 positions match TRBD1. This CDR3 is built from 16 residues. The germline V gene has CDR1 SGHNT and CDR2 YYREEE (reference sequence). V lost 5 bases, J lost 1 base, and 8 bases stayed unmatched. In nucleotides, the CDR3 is TGTGCCAGCAGTCCTGACAGGGTAGTAACTAATGAAAAACTGTTTTTT. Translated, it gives CASSPDRVVTNEKLFF.

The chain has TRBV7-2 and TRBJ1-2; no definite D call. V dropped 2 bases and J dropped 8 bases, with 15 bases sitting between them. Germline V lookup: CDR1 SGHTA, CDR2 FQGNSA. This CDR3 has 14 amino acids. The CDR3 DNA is TGTGCCAGCAGCTTATTAAGCCCCCGGGGAGGCTACACCTTC. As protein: CASSLLSPRGGYTF.

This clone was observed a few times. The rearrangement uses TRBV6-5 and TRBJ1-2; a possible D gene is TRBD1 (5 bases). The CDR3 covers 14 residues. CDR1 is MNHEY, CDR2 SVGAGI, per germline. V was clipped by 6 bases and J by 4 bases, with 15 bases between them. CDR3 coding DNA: TGTGCCAGCAGACCACAGACAGCAACCTATGGCTACACCTTC. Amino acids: CASRPQTATYGYTF.

The CDR3 DNA reads as TGTGCCAGCAGTTACGAGTACGCCTCTGGAAACACCATATATTTT. Protein sequence: CASSYEYASGNTIYF. This sequence joins TRBV6-2 or TRBV6-3 and TRBJ1-3; D gene unclear. Germline values: CDR1 MNHEY, CDR2 SVGEGT. The CDR3 runs to 15 residues. Trimming removed 2 bases at V and 0 bases at J, with 8 bases between.

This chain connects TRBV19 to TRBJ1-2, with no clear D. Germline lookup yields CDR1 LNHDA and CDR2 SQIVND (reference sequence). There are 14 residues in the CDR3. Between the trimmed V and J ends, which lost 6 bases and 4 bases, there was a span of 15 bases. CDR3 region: CASSPKTVSYGYTF. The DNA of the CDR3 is TGTGCCAGTAGCCCCAAGACTGTTAGCTATGGCTACACCTTC.

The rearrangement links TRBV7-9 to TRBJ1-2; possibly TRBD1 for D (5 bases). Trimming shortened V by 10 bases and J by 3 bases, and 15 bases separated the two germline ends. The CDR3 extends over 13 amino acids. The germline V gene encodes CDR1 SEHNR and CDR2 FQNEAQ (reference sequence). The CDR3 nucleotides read TGTGCCACCGATAAAACACAGGACTATGGCTACACCTTC. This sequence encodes CATDKTQDYGYTF.

CDR3 nucleotide sequence: TGTGCCAGCAGCCAAGTAACAGGGGGTAACTATGGCTACACCTTC. Translated, it gives CASSQVTGGNYGYTF. The rearrangement links TRBV3-1 (or the pseudogene TRBV3-2) to TRBJ1-2; 8 bases are a match to TRBD1. This CDR3 spans 15 amino acids. Germline CDR1 and CDR2: LGHDT and YNNKEL (reference sequence). J was trimmed by 1 base and V by 1 base; bases with no gene match: 2.

CDR3 in DNA: TGTGCCAGCCAAGGGGGTTCCAATTCACCCCTCCACTTT. This gives the protein CASQGGSNSPLHF. The chain is built from TRBV28 and TRBJ1-6; tentative D call: TRBD1 (6 bases). The length of the CDR3 is 13 residues. Deletions cut 8 bases from V and 7 bases from J, with 12 bases between. CDR1 and CDR2 from the germline V gene are MDHEN and SYDVKM.

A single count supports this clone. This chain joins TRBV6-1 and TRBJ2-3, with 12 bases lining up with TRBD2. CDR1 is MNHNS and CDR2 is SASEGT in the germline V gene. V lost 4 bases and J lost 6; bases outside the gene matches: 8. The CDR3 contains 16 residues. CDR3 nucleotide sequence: TGTGCCAGCAGTGGTCTAGCGGGAGGGCCAACCGATACGCAGTATTTT. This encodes CASSGLAGGPTDTQYF.

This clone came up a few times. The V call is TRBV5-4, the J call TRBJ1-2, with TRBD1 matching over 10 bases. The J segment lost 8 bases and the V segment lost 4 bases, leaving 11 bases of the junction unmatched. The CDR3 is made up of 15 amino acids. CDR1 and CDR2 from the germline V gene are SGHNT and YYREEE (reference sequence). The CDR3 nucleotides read TGTGCCAGCAGCAGGGACAGGGGCTTAGTATCGGGCTACACCTTC. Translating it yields CASSRDRGLVSGYTF. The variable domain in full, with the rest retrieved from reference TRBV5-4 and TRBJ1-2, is ETGVTQSPTHLIKTRGQQVTLRCSSQSGHNTVSWYQQALGQGPQFIFQYYREEENGRGNFPPRFSGLQFPNYSSELNVNALELDDSALYLCASSRDRGLVSGYTFGSGTRLTVV.

CDR3 loop: CASSLDRDQPQHF. The CDR3 DNA sequence: TGTGCCAGCAGCTTAGACCGGGATCAGCCCCAGCATTTT. The chain links TRBV11-2 to TRBJ1-5; D call uncertain. V was trimmed by 0 bases and J by 5 bases, leaving 5 bases between them. Germline CDR1 is SGHAT and CDR2 is FQNNGV. The CDR3 consists of 13 residues. Full variable domain (outside the CDR3, taken from reference TRBV11-2 and TRBJ1-5): EAGVAQSPRYKIIEKRQSVAFWCNPISGHATLYWYQQILGQGPKLLIQFQNNGVVDDSQLPKDRFSAERLKGVDSTLKIQPAKLEDSAVYLCASSLDRDQPQHFGDGTRLSIL.

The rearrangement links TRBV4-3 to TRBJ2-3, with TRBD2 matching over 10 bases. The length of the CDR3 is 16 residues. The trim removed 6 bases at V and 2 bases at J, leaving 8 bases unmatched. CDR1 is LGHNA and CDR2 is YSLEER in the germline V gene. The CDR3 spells CASSYNLAGATDTQYF. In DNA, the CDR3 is TGCGCCAGCAGTTACAATCTAGCGGGAGCCACAGATACGCAGTATTTT.

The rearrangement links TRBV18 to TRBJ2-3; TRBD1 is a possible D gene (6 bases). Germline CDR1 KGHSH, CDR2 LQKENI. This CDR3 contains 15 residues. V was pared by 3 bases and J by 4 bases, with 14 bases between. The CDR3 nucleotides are TGTGCCAGCTCACCTGACAGGCAGGCCGCAGATACGCAGTATTTT. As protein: CASSPDRQAADTQYF.

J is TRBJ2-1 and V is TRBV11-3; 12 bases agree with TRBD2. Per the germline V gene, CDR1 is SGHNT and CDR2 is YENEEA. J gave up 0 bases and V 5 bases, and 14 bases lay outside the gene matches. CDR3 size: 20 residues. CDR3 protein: CASSPRSTSGRPSSYNEQFF. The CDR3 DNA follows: TGTGCCAGCAGCCCGAGAAGTACTAGCGGGAGGCCGAGCTCCTACAATGAGCAGTTCTTC.

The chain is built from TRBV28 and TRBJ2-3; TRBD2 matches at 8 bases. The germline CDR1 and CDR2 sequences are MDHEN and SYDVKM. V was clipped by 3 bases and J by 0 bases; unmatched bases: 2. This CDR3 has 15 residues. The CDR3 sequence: CASSFAGGSTDTQYF. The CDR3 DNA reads TGTGCCAGCAGTTTCGCGGGGGGTAGCACAGATACGCAGTATTTT.

CDR3 amino acids: CASSQPDSVPYNEQFF. CDR3 bases: TGCGCCAGCAGCCAACCCGACAGTGTGCCCTACAATGAGCAGTTCTTC. The gene calls are TRBV4-1 and TRBJ2-1; D is perhaps TRBD1 (5 bases). V lost 2 bases and J lost 2, with 13 bases in between. The CDR3 consists of 16 residues. Germline V gives CDR1 MGHRA, CDR2 YSYEKL.

In nucleotides, the CDR3 is TGTGCCAGCAGCTATACAGGGGGCACTGAAGCTTTCTTT. Its protein product is CASSYTGGTEAFF. The chain carries TRBV28 and TRBJ1-1, with 8 bases lining up with TRBD1. Looked up from germline, CDR1 is MDHEN and CDR2 is SYDVKM. Losses at the gene ends were 6 bases for V and 4 bases for J; bases not matched to a gene: 4. This CDR3 contains 13 residues.

CDR3 loop: CASISQRNYYGYTF. The CDR3 DNA reads as TGTGCCAGCATAAGTCAAAGAAACTACTATGGCTACACCTTC. This chain uses TRBV28 with TRBJ1-2; D unclear. Germline V gene sequence: CDR1 MDHEN, CDR2 SYDVKM. The V end lost 7 bases, the J end lost 3 bases, and 15 bases lay between the germline ends. The CDR3 has 14 amino acids.

The CDR3 sequence is CASSFPSGSSYNEQFF. The CDR3 coding sequence is TGTGCCAGCAGCTTTCCTAGCGGGAGTAGTTACAATGAGCAGTTCTTC. This rearrangement joins TRBV7-9 to TRBJ2-1, with TRBD2 matching over 10 bases. The CDR3 totals 16 residues. Germline lookup yields CDR1 SEHNR and CDR2 FQNEAQ (reference sequence). V dropped 3 bases and J dropped 4; count of bases not matched to a gene: 6.

The CDR3 reads CAIGDRTQETQYF. CDR3 nucleotide sequence: TGTGCCATAGGGGACAGGACTCAAGAGACCCAGTACTTC. The chain recombines TRBV2 with TRBJ2-5; 8 bases line up with TRBD1. CDR1 is SNHLY, CDR2 FYNNEI, per germline. With 10 bases clipped from V and 2 bases from J, the junction kept 6 bases outside the gene matches. The CDR3 has 13 residues. The complete variable domain, with remaining parts taken from reference TRBV2 and TRBJ2-5, reads EPEVTQTPSHQVTQMGQEVILRCVPISNHLYFYWYRQILGQKVEFLVSFYNNEISEKSEIFDDQFSVERPDGSNFTLKIRSTKLEDSAMYFCAIGDRTQETQYFGPGTRLLVL.

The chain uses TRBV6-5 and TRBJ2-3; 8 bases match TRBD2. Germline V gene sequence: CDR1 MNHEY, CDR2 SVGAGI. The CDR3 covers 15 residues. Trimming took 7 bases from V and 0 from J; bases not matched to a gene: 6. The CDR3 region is CASTGGRGSTDTQYF. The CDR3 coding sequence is TGTGCCAGCACGGGGGGGCGGGGGAGCACAGATACGCAGTATTTT.

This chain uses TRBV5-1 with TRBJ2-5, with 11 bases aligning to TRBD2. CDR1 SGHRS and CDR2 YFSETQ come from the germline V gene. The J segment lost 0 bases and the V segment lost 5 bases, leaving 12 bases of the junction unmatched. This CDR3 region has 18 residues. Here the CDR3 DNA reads TGCGCCAGCAGAGACGTCCCCTCTAGCGGGGGGTACCAAGAGACCCAGTACTTC. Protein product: CASRDVPSSGGYQETQYF.

The CDR3 coding sequence is TGTGCCAGCAGCCAAATAGGGGAAGGGTACAATGAGCAGTTCTTC. Amino acid sequence: CASSQIGEGYNEQFF. The chain combines TRBV4-2 with TRBJ2-1, with a possible D match to TRBD1 (5 bases). Germline assignment: CDR1 LGHNA and CDR2 YNFKEQ. V was pared by 2 bases and J by 4 bases, with 12 bases between. The CDR3 has 15 residues.

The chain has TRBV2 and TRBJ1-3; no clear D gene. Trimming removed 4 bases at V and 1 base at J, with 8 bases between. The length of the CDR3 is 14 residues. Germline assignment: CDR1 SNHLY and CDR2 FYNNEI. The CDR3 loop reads CASSGRGSGNTIYF. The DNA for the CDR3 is TGTGCCAGCAGTGGGCGGGGATCTGGAAACACCATATATTTT.

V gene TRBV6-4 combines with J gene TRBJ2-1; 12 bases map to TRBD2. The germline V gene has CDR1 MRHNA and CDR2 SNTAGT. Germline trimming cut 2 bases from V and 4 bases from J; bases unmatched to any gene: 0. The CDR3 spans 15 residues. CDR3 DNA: TGTGCCAGCAGTGACACTAGCGGGGGGTACAATGAGCAGTTCTTC. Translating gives CASSDTSGGYNEQFF.

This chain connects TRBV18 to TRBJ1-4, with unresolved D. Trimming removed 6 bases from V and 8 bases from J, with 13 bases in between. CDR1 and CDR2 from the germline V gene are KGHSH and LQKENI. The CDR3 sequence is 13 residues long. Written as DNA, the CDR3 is TGTGCCAGCTCGCCTGACCTCGGGGAAAAACTGTTTTTT. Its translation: CASSPDLGEKLFF.

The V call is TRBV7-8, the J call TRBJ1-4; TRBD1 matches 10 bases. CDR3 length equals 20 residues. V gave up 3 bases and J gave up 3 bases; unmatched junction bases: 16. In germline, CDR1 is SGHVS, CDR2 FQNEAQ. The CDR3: CASSFRSRDRGFGANEKLFF. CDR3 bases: TGTGCCAGCAGCTTCCGATCTCGGGACAGGGGATTTGGGGCTAATGAAAAACTGTTTTTT.